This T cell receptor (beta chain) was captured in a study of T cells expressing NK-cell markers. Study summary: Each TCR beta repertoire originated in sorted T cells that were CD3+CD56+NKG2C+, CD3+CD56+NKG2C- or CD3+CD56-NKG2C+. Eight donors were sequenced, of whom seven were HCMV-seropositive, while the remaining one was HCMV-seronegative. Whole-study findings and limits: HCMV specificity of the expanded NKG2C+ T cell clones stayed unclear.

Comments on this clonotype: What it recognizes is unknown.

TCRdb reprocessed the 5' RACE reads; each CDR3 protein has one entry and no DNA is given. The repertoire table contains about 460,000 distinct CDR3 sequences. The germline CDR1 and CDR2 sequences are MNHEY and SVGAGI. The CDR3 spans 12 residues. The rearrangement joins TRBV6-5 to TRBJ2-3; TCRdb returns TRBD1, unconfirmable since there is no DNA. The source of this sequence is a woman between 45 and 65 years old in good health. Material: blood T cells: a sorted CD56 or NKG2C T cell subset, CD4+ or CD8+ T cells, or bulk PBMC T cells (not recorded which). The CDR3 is CASSSGVDTQYF.